The next 11 T cell receptor beta chains were all read from a single sample in a study of blood T cell repertoires in COVID-19. Using immunoSEQ multiplex PCR, the repertoire was profiled, and TCRdb retains in-frame clones only, with some absent. This table has around 300,000 clones, around 82% appearing once. Sequencing used peripheral blood. The receptors derive from a man aged 25-45 years with active or convalescent COVID-19.

The CDR3 sequence: CASKSRLSGANVLTF. The CDR3 bases are TGTGCCAGCAAGTCCCGACTCTCTGGGGCCAACGTCCTGACTTTC. The gene calls are TRBV6-5 and TRBJ2-6; no definite D call. V was cut by 7 bases and J by 0 bases, with 10 bases left in between. The CDR3 is made up of 15 amino acids. CDR1 and CDR2 (germline): MNHEY, SVGAGI.

The chain recombines TRBV29-1 with TRBJ1-2; TRBD1 matches 8 bases. The CDR3 consists of 12 residues. J was trimmed by 8 bases and V by 7 bases; bases with no gene match: 9. Germline V gene data show CDR1 as SQVTM and CDR2 as ANQGSEA. CDR3 DNA sequence: TGCAGCGCCCCCACAGGGGGGGGAGGCTACACCTTC. It specifies CSAPTGGGGYTF. Looking up the rest from reference TRBV29-1 and TRBJ1-2 gives the full variable domain: SAVISQKPSRDICQRGTSLTIQCQVDSQVTMMFWYRQQPGQSLTLIATANQGSEATYESGFVIDKFPISRPNLTFSTLTVSNMSPEDSSIYLCSAPTGGGGYTFGSGTRLTVV.

This chain joins TRBV24-1 and TRBJ2-1; 12 bases are shared with TRBD2. The CDR3 runs 18 residues. The trim removed 2 bases at V and 8 bases at J, leaving 12 bases unmatched. Germline CDR1 and CDR2: KGHDR and SFDVKD. CDR3 region: CATSDSTPGLAGRYEQFF. DNA for the CDR3: TGTGCCACCAGTGATTCAACCCCTGGACTAGCGGGAAGGTATGAGCAGTTCTTC.

V usage is TRBV27 and J usage is TRBJ2-7; TRBD1 is a possible D gene (6 bases). Germline lookup yields CDR1 MNHEY and CDR2 SMNVEV (reference sequence). The CDR3 covers 13 residues. Trimming stripped 3 bases from V and 6 bases from J, with 12 bases between. Written as DNA, the CDR3 is TGTGCCAGCAGTTTTCTACAGGGTGGCGAGCAGTACTTC. Protein product: CASSFLQGGEQYF.

The V call is TRBV10-3, the J call TRBJ1-6; TRBD1 aligns across 7 bases. The J segment lost 7 bases and the V segment lost 4 bases, leaving 4 bases of the junction unmatched. Germline assignment: CDR1 ENHRY and CDR2 SYGVKD. CDR3 length: 14 amino acids. The CDR3 DNA sequence: TGTGCCATCAGTGCTGACAGGGCGAATTCACCCCTCCACTTT. Translating gives CAISADRANSPLHF.

V gene TRBV9 combines with J gene TRBJ2-7, with 7 bases matching TRBD1. Germline lookup yields CDR1 SGDLS and CDR2 YYNGEE. This CDR3 is built from 15 residues. Losses at the gene ends were 8 bases for V and 6 bases for J; bases not matched to a gene: 17. CDR3 sequence (DNA): TGTGCCAGTTCCGAGAGTCCGGGACAGTCGGGCGAGCAGTACTTC. Amino acid sequence: CASSESPGQSGEQYF. The entire variable domain, with the rest obtained from reference TRBV9 and TRBJ2-7, is as follows: DSGVTQTPKHLITATGQRVTLRCSPRSGDLSVYWYQQSLDQGLQFLIQYYNGEERAKGNILERFSAQQFPDLHSELNLSSLELGDSALYFCASSESPGQSGEQYFGPGTRLTVT.

This chain uses TRBV5-1 with TRBJ1-2; D is unclear. Germline lookup yields CDR1 SGHRS and CDR2 YFSETQ. V dropped 0 bases and J dropped 8 bases, with 8 bases sitting between them. CDR3 size: 12 residues. CDR3 region: CASSLDNGGYTF. CDR3 sequence (DNA): TGCGCCAGCAGCTTGGACAATGGCGGCTACACCTTC. The full variable domain, its missing parts supplied by reference TRBV5-1 and TRBJ1-2, is KAGVTQTPRYLIKTRGQQVTLSCSPISGHRSVSWYQQTPGQGLQFLFEYFSETQRNKGNFPGRFSGRQFSNSRSEMNVSTLELGDSALYLCASSLDNGGYTFGSGTRLTVV.

The gene calls are TRBV19 and TRBJ1-3; D not resolved. Per the germline V gene, CDR1 is LNHDA and CDR2 is SQIVND (reference sequence). Between the trimmed V and J ends, which lost 7 bases and 2 bases, there was a span of 15 bases. The CDR3 extends over 15 amino acids. The CDR3 reads CASISDNLPGNTIYF. CDR3 DNA sequence: TGTGCCAGTATTTCCGACAATTTACCTGGAAACACCATATATTTT.

The gene calls are TRBV25-1 and TRBJ1-6; 10 nucleotides agree with TRBD1. Germline assignment: CDR1 MGHDK and CDR2 SYGVNS. Trimming removed 4 bases from V and 14 bases from J; junction bases left unmatched: 5. The CDR3 extends over 13 amino acids. This chain's CDR3 is CASSGQGAGSLHF. DNA for the CDR3: TGTGCCAGCAGTGGACAGGGGGCCGGGTCCCTCCACTTT. The full variable domain, completed using reference TRBV25-1 and TRBJ1-6, is EADIYQTPRYLVIGTGKKITLECSQTMGHDKMYWYQQDPGMELHLIHYSYGVNSTEKGDLSSESTVSRIRTEHFPLTLESARPSHTSQYLCASSGQGAGSLHFGNGTRLTVT.

The genes are TRBV29-1 and TRBJ2-2, with 11 bases lining up with TRBD1. The CDR3 totals 15 residues. Losses at the gene ends were 6 bases for V and 5 bases for J; bases not matched to a gene: 8. The germline V gene has CDR1 SQVTM and CDR2 ANQGSEA. The CDR3 spells CSVGTGDRGTGELFF. The DNA for the CDR3 is TGCAGCGTCGGAACAGGGGACAGGGGGACCGGGGAGCTGTTTTTT.

This clone was detected a few times. At the DNA level, this CDR3 is encoded by other sequences in the same sample as well. The rearrangement uses TRBV5-1 and TRBJ1-2; D not resolved. V was trimmed by 0 bases and J by 0 bases, leaving 6 bases between them. This CDR3 contains 14 residues. Germline V gives CDR1 SGHRS, CDR2 YFSETQ. The CDR3 nucleotides read TGCGCCAGCAGCTTGGGCAGGACTAACTATGGCTACACCTTC. Encoded protein: CASSLGRTNYGYTF.